These 20 T cell receptor beta chains originate from one sample sequenced in a study of OX40 agonist ivuxolimab in advanced cancers. Clones were sequenced by immunoSEQ multiplex PCR, and TCRdb holds only the in-frame ones, with some missing. The sample shows some 50,000 clones, about 86% of them seen only once. The sequencing here drew on CD4+ or CD8+ T cells sorted from blood, taken in a trial of the OX40 agonist ivuxolimab. These TCRs come from an adult with an advanced solid tumor such as melanoma, head and neck, liver or kidney cancer.

The chain is built from TRBV27 and TRBJ1-4; D is perhaps TRBD1 (5 bases). Looked up from germline, CDR1 is MNHEY and CDR2 is SMNVEV (reference sequence). The CDR3 is 16 amino acids. The V gene lost 3 bases and the J gene lost 0 bases, with 11 bases spanning the gap. The CDR3 region has the DNA TGTGCCAGCAGTTTTTGGGGGTCTGCAACTAATGAAAAACTGTTTTTT. Amino acid sequence: CASSFWGSATNEKLFF.

The count of this clone is one. The chain joins TRBV7-6 to TRBJ2-1; 10 bases are a match to TRBD2. This CDR3 contains 16 residues. The ends lost 3 bases at V and 7 bases at J; junction bases unmatched: 9. Germline CDR1 reads SGHVS; CDR2 reads FNYEAQ. The CDR3 DNA sequence: TGTGCCAGCAGCTTGCGCAGGGTAGCGGGAGGAAATGAGCAGTTCTTC. Encoded protein: CASSLRRVAGGNEQFF.

DNA of the CDR3: TGTGCCATCAGTGAAAAGGGGGAAGATACGCAGTATTTT. Its protein product is CAISEKGEDTQYF. The chain has TRBV10-3 and TRBJ2-3; maybe TRBD1 (6 bases). The V and J ends lost 3 bases and 5 bases respectively, with 9 bases between them. The CDR3 has 13 residues. Germline V gives CDR1 ENHRY, CDR2 SYGVKD.

The chain carries TRBV11-2 and TRBJ2-1, with D perhaps TRBD1 (6 bases). The CDR3 contains 14 residues. V lost 1 base to trimming and J lost 5 bases, with 9 bases between them. From germline, CDR1 is SGHAT and CDR2 FQNNGV. The chain's CDR3 is CASSLVGGDNEQFF. CDR3 nucleotide sequence: TGTGCCAGCAGCTTAGTAGGGGGAGACAATGAGCAGTTCTTC.

The gene calls are TRBV2 and TRBJ2-7; 8 bases are shared with TRBD1. The junction had 16 bases not matched to a gene; V was cut back by 8 bases and J by 7 bases. This CDR3 is built from 15 residues. The germline V gene has CDR1 SNHLY and CDR2 FYNNEI. The CDR3 nucleotides are TGTGCCAGCCAATCCAACGGACAGGGCGGTCGGGAGCAGTACTTC. Its translation: CASQSNGQGGREQYF.

This sequence joins TRBV27 and TRBJ1-1; possible D gene TRBD1, 6 bases. The CDR3 has 12 residues. CDR1 is MNHEY and CDR2 is SMNVEV in the germline V gene (reference sequence). V lost 4 bases to trimming and J lost 6 bases, with 9 bases between them. CDR3 protein: CASSSRGPEAFF. As DNA, the CDR3 is TGTGCCAGCAGTTCCCGGGGGCCTGAAGCTTTCTTT.

The chain links TRBV6-5 to TRBJ2-3, with 8 bases identical to TRBD1. CDR1 and CDR2 (germline): MNHEY, SVGAGI. CDR3 length: 11 amino acids. V was clipped by 4 bases and J by 13 bases; unmatched bases: 4. The CDR3 region is CASSLGQGEYF. In nucleotides, the CDR3 is TGTGCCAGCAGTTTAGGACAGGGCGAGTATTTT.

The chain uses TRBV28 and TRBJ1-2; 9 bases fit TRBD1. This CDR3 comprises 15 residues. Germline values: CDR1 MDHEN, CDR2 SYDVKM. The J segment lost 8 bases and the V segment lost 3 bases, leaving 10 bases of the junction unmatched. The CDR3 protein is CASSFSSRQGGGYTF. The CDR3 DNA is TGTGCCAGCAGTTTTTCCAGCCGACAGGGGGGAGGCTACACCTTC.

The chain joins TRBV6-5 to TRBJ2-1, with D perhaps being TRBD1 or TRBD2 (5 bases each). Trimming removed 2 bases at V and 4 bases at J, with 15 bases between. This CDR3 comprises 16 residues. In germline, CDR1 is MNHEY, CDR2 SVGAGI. CDR3 DNA sequence: TGTGCCAGCAGTTACGGAGAGGGGCTAGGTTACAATGAGCAGTTCTTC. Translated, it gives CASSYGEGLGYNEQFF.

The chain carries TRBV10-3 and TRBJ2-6; D remains unclear. Looked up from germline, CDR1 is ENHRY and CDR2 is SYGVKD. The CDR3 totals 11 residues. V was pared by 8 bases and J by 4 bases, with 3 bases between. CDR3 residues: CAISGANVLTF. The CDR3 DNA sequence: TGTGCCATCTCCGGGGCCAACGTCCTGACTTTC.

The rearrangement links TRBV28 to TRBJ1-3; D is ambiguous. Germline values: CDR1 MDHEN, CDR2 SYDVKM. V lost 5 bases to trimming and J lost 0 bases, with 14 bases between them. The CDR3 has 16 residues. The CDR3 sequence: CASSAPPGSSGNTIYF. The CDR3, as DNA: TGTGCCAGCAGTGCCCCCCCGGGGAGCTCTGGAAACACCATATATTTT.

The J gene is TRBJ2-5, the V gene TRBV18, with 7 bases that match TRBD1. J gave up 1 base and V 3 bases, and 8 bases lay outside the gene matches. The CDR3 sequence is 16 residues long. Germline lookup yields CDR1 KGHSH and CDR2 LQKENI. DNA of the CDR3: TGTGCCAGCTCACCCTACGTCGGGACAGTCCAAGAGACCCAGTACTTC. Translation gives CASSPYVGTVQETQYF.

The chain combines TRBV5-1 with TRBJ1-1; no firm D call. This CDR3 is built from 12 residues. The germline gives CDR1 SGHRS, CDR2 YFSETQ. V was shortened by 6 bases and J by 4 bases, with 10 bases between the two germline ends. The CDR3 DNA reads TGCGCCAGCACTGAGGGTGGCACTGAAGCTTTCTTT. This codes for CASTEGGTEAFF. Filled out from reference TRBV5-1 and TRBJ1-1, the complete variable domain reads KAGVTQTPRYLIKTRGQQVTLSCSPISGHRSVSWYQQTPGQGLQFLFEYFSETQRNKGNFPGRFSGRQFSNSRSEMNVSTLELGDSALYLCASTEGGTEAFFGQGTRLTVV.

The chain couples TRBV10-3 to TRBJ2-1, with 7 bases lining up with TRBD2. The CDR3 extends over 12 amino acids. Trimming took 3 bases from V and 9 from J; bases not matched to a gene: 2. Germline assignment: CDR1 ENHRY and CDR2 SYGVKD. The CDR3 sequence: CAISEAGTEQFF. CDR3 nucleotide sequence: TGTGCCATCAGTGAAGCGGGGACTGAGCAGTTCTTC.

V is TRBV6-6 and J is TRBJ2-7; TRBD1 matches 7 bases. This CDR3 contains 14 residues. Germline V gene data show CDR1 as MNHNY and CDR2 as SVGAGI (reference sequence). Trimming at V came to 6 bases and at J to 1 base, leaving 6 bases not matched to a gene. The CDR3 protein is CASSDRDSSYEQYF. In DNA, the CDR3 is TGTGCCAGCAGCGACCGGGACAGTTCCTACGAGCAGTACTTC.

The gene calls are TRBV5-8 and TRBJ2-5, with a weak D call TRBD2 (7 bases). The CDR3 has 19 residues. The V end was cut by 8 bases, the J end by 1 base, with 30 bases between. Germline CDR1 reads SGHTS; CDR2 reads YDEGEE. The CDR3 nucleotides are TGTGCCAGAAAAGAGGCCCCTGGGGGGGCCAGCTTTGGCCAAGAGACCCAGTACTTC. Residues: CARKEAPGGASFGQETQYF.

This clone has only a few counts. The chain carries TRBV6-5 and TRBJ2-2; D unresolved. CDR1 MNHEY and CDR2 SVGAGI come from the germline V gene. V lost 4 bases, J lost 6 bases, and 6 bases lay in between. The CDR3 loop spans 12 amino acids. Here the CDR3 reads CASSLWPGELFF. DNA of the CDR3: TGTGCCAGCAGTTTATGGCCCGGGGAGCTGTTTTTT.

This clone was seen just once. This chain uses TRBV10-3 with TRBJ2-1; D may be TRBD1 or TRBD2 (6 bases each). The CDR3 spans 13 residues. CDR1 is ENHRY and CDR2 is SYGVKD in the germline V gene. Deletions cut 7 bases from V and 6 bases from J, with 13 bases between. Here the CDR3 reads CAIKSGGPNEQFF. CDR3 in DNA: TGTGCCATCAAATCCGGGGGCCCCAATGAGCAGTTCTTC.

V gene TRBV28 combines with J gene TRBJ2-1, with 9 nucleotides matching TRBD2. The length of the CDR3 is 15 residues. The junction had 13 bases not matched to a gene; V was cut back by 6 bases and J by 10 bases. In germline, CDR1 is MDHEN, CDR2 SYDVKM. The CDR3 region has the DNA TGTGCCAGCAGCCCCCCGGGACTAGCTATTCGAGAGCAGTTCTTC. Residues: CASSPPGLAIREQFF.

This clone was recorded a few times. The rearrangement joins TRBV20-1 to TRBJ2-3, with D possibly TRBD2 on 5 matching bases. The germline V gene has CDR1 DFQATT and CDR2 SNEGSKA (reference sequence). The CDR3 is 11 residues long. Trimming took off 7 bases at V and 5 bases at J, with 10 bases between the two ends. This CDR3 is CSGLREDTQYF. The CDR3 nucleotides read TGCAGTGGATTGAGGGAAGATACGCAGTATTTT.